This T cell receptor beta chain was captured in a study of blood T cell repertoires in COVID-19. Study overall: From T cells, B-cell-depleted T cells, or PBMCs came the material, which was cDNA or gDNA.

Clinical histories supplied by participants themselves formed the basis of cohort assignment. In Cohort 3, a recovered donor had either two negative PCRs, clearance, or symptom resolution. The protocol was immunoSEQ multiplex PCR, while the TCRdb copy is restricted to in-frame clones and leaves out a portion. The repertoire holds hundreds of thousands of clones, with over 75% as singletons. Per germline, CDR1 SGHDT and CDR2 YYEEEE. The V segment lost 5 bases and the J segment 4 bases; nucleotides outside the gene matches: 8. This CDR3 region has 14 residues. The clonotype was recovered from a man between 18 and 29 years old who had recovered from COVID-19. The specimen was PBMCs or T cells enriched from blood (not recorded which). The V and J genes are TRBV5-6 and TRBJ2-7; 8 bases align to TRBD2. CDR3 protein: CASRESGSGYEQYF. As DNA, the CDR3 is TGTGCCAGCAGGGAAAGCGGGAGTGGATACGAGCAGTACTTC.